The subject of this entry is one T cell receptor (beta chain). Its antigen is unidentified. This entry comes from a study of cytomegalovirus exposure and HLA in healthy donors. Turning to the study itself: Samples from HLA-typed donors yielded approximately 80 million unique TCRs in an early data release. The Caucasian-associated ancestry cluster contained about four fifths of the roughly 390 genotyped donors.

Germline loops: CDR1 SGHVS, CDR2 FNYEAQ. The trim removed 5 bases at V and 2 bases at J, leaving 5 bases unmatched. This CDR3 has 17 amino acids. Study-wide findings and caveats: About 87% or about 30% of the time was how often most TCR beta V segments were productive, according to an earlier analysis.

PCR involved 60 Vbeta and 13 Jbeta primers. Some clones are missing from TCRdb's copy, which holds only in-frame ones; the method was immunoSEQ multiplex PCR. Among over 150,000 clones listed, roughly 90% were seen once. J is TRBJ2-2 and V is TRBV7-6; 13 bases match TRBD2. This receptor was taken from a girl under two years old in good health and CMV-seronegative. The sample consisted of PBMCs. CDR3 in amino acids: CASSAGLAGANTGELFF. The CDR3 DNA reads TGTGCCAGCAGCGCTGGACTAGCGGGAGCTAACACCGGGGAGCTGTTTTTT.